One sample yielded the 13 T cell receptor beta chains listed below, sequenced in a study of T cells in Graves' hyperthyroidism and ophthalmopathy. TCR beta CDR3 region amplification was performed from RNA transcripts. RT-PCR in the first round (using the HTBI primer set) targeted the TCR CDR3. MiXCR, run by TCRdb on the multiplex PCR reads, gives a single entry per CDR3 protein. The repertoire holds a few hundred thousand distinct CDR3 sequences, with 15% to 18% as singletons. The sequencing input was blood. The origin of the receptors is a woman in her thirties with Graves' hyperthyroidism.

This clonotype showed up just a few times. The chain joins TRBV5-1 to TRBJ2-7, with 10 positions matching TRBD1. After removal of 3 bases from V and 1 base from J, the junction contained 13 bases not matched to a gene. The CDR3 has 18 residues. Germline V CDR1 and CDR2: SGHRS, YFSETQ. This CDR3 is CASSYRTGGRGFSYEQYF. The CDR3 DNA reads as TGCGCCAGCAGCTATAGGACAGGGGGACGGGGGTTTTCCTACGAGCAGTACTTC.

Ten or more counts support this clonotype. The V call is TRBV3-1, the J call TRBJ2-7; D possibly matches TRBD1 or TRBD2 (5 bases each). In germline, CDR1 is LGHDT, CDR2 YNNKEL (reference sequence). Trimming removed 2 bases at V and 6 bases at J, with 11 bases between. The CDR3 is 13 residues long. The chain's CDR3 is CASSQPGTFEQYF. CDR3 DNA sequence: TGTGCCAGCAGCCAACCCGGGACCTTCGAGCAGTACTTC.

CDR3 loop: CASSLGHTSGASYEQYF. The CDR3, as DNA: TGTGCCAGCAGCTTAGGCCACACTAGCGGGGCCTCCTACGAGCAGTACTTC. This rearrangement joins TRBV11-3 to TRBJ2-7; 10 nucleotides match TRBD2. CDR3 length: 17 residues. Germline-derived CDR1 and CDR2 are SGHNT and YENEEA. With V trimmed by 1 base and J by 0 bases, 6 bases remained unmatched.

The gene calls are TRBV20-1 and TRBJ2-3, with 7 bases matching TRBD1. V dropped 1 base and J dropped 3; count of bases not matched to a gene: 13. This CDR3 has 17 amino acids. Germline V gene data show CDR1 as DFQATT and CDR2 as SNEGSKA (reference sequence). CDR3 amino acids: CSARALDRDKGTDTQYF. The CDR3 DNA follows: TGCAGTGCTAGAGCCCTCGACAGGGATAAAGGGACAGATACGCAGTATTTT.

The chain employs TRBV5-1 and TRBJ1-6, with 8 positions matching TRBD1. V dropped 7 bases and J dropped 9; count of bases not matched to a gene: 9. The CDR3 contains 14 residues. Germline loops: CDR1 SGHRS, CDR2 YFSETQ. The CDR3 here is CASAADRVASPLHF. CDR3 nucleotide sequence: TGCGCCAGCGCGGCGGACAGGGTAGCTTCACCCCTCCACTTT.

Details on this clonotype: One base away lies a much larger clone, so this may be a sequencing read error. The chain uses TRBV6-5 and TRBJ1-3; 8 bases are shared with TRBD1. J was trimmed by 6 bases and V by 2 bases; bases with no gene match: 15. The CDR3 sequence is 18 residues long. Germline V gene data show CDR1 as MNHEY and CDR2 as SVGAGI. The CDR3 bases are TGTGCCAGCAGTTACGCCATCCCCGGGACAGGCAGGGCAAACACCATATATTTT. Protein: CASSYAIPGTGRANTIYF.

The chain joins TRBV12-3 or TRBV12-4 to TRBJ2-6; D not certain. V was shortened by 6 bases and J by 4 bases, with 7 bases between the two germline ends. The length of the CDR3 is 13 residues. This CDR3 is CASRLVGANVLTF. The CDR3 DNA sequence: TGTGCCAGCAGACTGGTGGGGGCCAACGTCCTGACTTTC.

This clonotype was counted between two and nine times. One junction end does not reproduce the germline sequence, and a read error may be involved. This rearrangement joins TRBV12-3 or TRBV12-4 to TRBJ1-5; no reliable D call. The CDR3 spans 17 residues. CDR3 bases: TGTGCCAGCAGTTTGGCGGGGAGGGAGGTGGGCAATCAGCCCCAGCACTTT. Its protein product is CASSLAGREVGNQPQHF.

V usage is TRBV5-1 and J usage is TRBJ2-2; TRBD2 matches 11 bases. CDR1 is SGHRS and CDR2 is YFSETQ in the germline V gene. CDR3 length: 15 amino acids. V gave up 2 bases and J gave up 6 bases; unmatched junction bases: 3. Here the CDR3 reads CASSLATSGAGELFF. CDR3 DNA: TGCGCCAGCAGCTTAGCGACTAGCGGGGCCGGGGAGCTGTTTTTT.

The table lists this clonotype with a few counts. Here the CDR3 DNA reads TGTGCCAGCAGTTTATCCGCGGCAGGGGGCGCGATCATGAACACTGAAGCTTTCTTT. Translating gives CASSLSAAGGAIMNTEAFF. This chain links TRBV28 with TRBJ1-1; TRBD1 matches 8 bases. The V gene's germline CDR1 is MDHEN and CDR2 SYDVKM. The CDR3 runs to 19 residues. The trim removed 1 base at V and 0 bases at J, leaving 13 bases unmatched. The full variable domain, completed using reference TRBV28 and TRBJ1-1, is DVKVTQSSRYLVKRTGEKVFLECVQDMDHENMFWYRQDPGLGLRLIYFSYDVKMKEKGDIPEGYSVSREKKERFSLILESASTNQTSMYLCASSLSAAGGAIMNTEAFFGQGTRLTVV.

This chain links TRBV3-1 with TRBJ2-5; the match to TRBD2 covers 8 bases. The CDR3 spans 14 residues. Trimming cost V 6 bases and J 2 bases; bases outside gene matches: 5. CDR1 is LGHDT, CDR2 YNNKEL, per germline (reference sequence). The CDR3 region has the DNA TGTGCCAGCAGGACCGGGACTAGTCAAGAGACCCAGTACTTC. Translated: CASRTGTSQETQYF.

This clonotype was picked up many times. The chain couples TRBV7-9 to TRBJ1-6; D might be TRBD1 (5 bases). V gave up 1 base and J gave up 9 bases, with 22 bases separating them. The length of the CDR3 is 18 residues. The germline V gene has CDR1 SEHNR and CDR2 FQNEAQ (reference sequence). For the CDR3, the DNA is TGTGCCAGCAGCTTAGAGTTAGCGGGACGCAAAACCACTTCACCCCTCCACTTT. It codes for CASSLELAGRKTTSPLHF.

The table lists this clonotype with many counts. The CDR3 reads CSVEEVRGLDGYTF. The CDR3 DNA sequence: TGCAGCGTTGAGGAGGTCAGGGGGCTCGATGGCTACACCTTC. The V and J genes are TRBV29-1 and TRBJ1-2; 8 nucleotides agree with TRBD1. The junction had 9 bases not matched to a gene; V was cut back by 3 bases and J by 6 bases. This CDR3 has 14 residues. Germline CDR1 is SQVTM and CDR2 is ANQGSEA.